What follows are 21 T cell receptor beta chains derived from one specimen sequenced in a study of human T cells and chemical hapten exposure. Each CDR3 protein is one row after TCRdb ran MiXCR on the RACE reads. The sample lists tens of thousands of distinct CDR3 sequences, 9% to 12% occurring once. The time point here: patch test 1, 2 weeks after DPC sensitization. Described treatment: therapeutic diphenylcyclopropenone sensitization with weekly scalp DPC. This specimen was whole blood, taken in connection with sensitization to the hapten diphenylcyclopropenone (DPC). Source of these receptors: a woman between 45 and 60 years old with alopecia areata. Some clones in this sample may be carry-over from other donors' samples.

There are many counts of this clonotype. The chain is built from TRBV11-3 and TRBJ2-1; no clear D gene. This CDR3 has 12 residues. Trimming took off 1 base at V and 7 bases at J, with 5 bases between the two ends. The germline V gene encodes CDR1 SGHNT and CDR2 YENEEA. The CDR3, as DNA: TGTGCCAGCAGCTTAGCAAGGAATGAGCAGTTCTTC. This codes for CASSLARNEQFF.

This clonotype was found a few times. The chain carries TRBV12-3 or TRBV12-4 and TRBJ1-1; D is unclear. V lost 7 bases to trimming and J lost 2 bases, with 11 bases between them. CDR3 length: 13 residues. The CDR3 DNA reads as TGTGCCAGCACCTGGGCAAGAAACACTGAAGCTTTCTTT. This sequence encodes CASTWARNTEAFF.

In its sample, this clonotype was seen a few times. CDR3 region: CSVAYGDEKLFF. The CDR3 region has the DNA TGCAGCGTTGCTTACGGGGACGAAAAACTGTTTTTT. The chain has TRBV29-1 and TRBJ1-4, with D maybe TRBD1 (5 bases). This CDR3 spans 12 amino acids. V dropped 4 bases and J dropped 8 bases, with 11 bases sitting between them. Germline-derived CDR1 and CDR2 are SQVTM and ANQGSEA.

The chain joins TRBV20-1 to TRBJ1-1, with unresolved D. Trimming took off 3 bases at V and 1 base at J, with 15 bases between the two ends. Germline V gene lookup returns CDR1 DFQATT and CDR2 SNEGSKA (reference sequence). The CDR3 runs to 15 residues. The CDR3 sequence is CSASRRPMQNTEAFF. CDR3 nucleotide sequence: TGCAGTGCTAGTAGGCGCCCCATGCAGAACACTGAAGCTTTCTTT.

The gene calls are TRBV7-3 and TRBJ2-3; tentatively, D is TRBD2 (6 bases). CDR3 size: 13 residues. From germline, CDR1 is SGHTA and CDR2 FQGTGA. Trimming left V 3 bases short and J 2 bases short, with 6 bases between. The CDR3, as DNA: TGTGCCAGCAGCTTGGACTACACAGATACGCAGTATTTT. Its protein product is CASSLDYTDTQYF.

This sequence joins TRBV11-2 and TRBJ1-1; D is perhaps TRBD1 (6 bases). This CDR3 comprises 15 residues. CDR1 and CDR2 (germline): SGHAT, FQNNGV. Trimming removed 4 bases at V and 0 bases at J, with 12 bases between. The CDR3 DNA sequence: TGTGCCAGCAGCTCATTCAGGGGTTTGAACACTGAAGCTTTCTTT. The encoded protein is CASSSFRGLNTEAFF.

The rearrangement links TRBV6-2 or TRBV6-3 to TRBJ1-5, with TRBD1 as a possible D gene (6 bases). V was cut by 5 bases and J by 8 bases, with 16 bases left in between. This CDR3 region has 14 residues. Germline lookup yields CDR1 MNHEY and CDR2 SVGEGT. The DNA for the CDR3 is TGTGCCAGCAGTCTTTGGACAGTTCGGGAGCCCCAGCATTTT. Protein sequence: CASSLWTVREPQHF.

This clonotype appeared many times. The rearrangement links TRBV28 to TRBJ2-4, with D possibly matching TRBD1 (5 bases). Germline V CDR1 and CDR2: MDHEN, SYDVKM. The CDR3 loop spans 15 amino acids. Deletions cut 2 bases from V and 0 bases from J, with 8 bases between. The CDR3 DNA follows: TGTGCCAGCAGTTTACAGGGATTAGCCAAAAACATTCAGTACTTC. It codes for CASSLQGLAKNIQYF.

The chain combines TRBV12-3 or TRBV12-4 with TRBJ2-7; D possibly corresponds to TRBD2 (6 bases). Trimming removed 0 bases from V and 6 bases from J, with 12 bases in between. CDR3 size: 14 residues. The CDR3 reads CASSLASGGSEQYF. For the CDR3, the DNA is TGTGCCAGCAGTTTAGCGTCTGGAGGGAGCGAGCAGTACTTC.

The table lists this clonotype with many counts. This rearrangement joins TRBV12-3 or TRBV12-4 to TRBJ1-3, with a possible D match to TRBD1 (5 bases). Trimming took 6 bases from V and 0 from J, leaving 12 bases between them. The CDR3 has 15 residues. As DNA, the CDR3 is TGTGCCAGCAGCCAGGGCTACTTCTCTGGAAACACCATATATTTT. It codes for CASSQGYFSGNTIYF.

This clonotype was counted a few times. The CDR3 DNA is TGTGCCAGCTCACCAGGGGACGGCTACACCTTC. This translates into CASSPGDGYTF. V usage is TRBV18 and J usage is TRBJ1-2, with a weak D call TRBD1 (5 bases). Germline-derived CDR1 and CDR2 are KGHSH and LQKENI. CDR3 length: 11 amino acids. V was cut by 2 bases and J by 8 bases, with 6 bases left in between.

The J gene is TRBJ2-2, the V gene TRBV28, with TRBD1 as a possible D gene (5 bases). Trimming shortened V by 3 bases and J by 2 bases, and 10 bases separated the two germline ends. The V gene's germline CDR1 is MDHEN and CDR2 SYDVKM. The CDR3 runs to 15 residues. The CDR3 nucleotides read TGTGCCAGCAGTTTCTGGGGCGCAAACACCGGGGAGCTGTTTTTT. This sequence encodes CASSFWGANTGELFF.

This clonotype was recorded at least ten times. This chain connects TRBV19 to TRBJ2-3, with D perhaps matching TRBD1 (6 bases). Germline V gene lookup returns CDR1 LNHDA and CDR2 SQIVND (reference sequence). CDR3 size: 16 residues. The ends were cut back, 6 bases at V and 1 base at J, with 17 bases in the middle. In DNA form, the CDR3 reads TGTGCCAGTAGGTACTCCGGCAGGGGCCGCACAGATACGCAGTATTTT. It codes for CASRYSGRGRTDTQYF.

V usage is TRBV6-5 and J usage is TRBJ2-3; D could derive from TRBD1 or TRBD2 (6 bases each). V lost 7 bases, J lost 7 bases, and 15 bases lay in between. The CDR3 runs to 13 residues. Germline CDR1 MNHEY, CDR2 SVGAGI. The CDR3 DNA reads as TGTGCCAGCACCACCCCGGGGGCAAATACGCAGTATTTT. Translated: CASTTPGANTQYF.

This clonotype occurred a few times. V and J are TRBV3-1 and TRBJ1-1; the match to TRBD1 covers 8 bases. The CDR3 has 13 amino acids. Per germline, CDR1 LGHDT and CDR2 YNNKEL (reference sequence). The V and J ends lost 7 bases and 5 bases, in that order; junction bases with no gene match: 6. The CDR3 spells CASKGQGKTEAFF. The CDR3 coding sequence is TGTGCCAGCAAAGGACAGGGAAAGACTGAAGCTTTCTTT.

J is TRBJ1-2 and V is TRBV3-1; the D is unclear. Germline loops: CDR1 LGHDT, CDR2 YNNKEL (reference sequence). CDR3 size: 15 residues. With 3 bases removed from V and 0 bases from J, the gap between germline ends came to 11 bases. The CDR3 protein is CASSQSAGSNYGYTF. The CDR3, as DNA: TGTGCCAGCAGCCAGTCGGCAGGATCTAACTATGGCTACACCTTC. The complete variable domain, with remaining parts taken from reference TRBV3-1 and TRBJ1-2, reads DTAVSQTPKYLVTQMGNDKSIKCEQNLGHDTMYWYKQDSKKFLKIMFSYNNKELIINETVPNRFSPKSPDKAHLNLHINSLELGDSAVYFCASSQSAGSNYGYTFGSGTRLTVV.

The DNA for the CDR3 is TGTGCCAGCAGCCCTAGCGGGAGGGCCTTGAGCATTCAGTACTTC. Its protein is CASSPSGRALSIQYF. The chain combines TRBV9 with TRBJ2-4, with 12 bases matching TRBD2. V was pared by 4 bases and J by 9 bases, with 8 bases of the junction left unmatched. CDR1 SGDLS and CDR2 YYNGEE come from the germline V gene. The CDR3 consists of 15 residues. Full variable domain (rest looked up from reference TRBV9 and TRBJ2-4): DSGVTQTPKHLITATGQRVTLRCSPRSGDLSVYWYQQSLDQGLQFLIQYYNGEERAKGNILERFSAQQFPDLHSELNLSSLELGDSALYFCASSPSGRALSIQYFGAGTRLSVL.

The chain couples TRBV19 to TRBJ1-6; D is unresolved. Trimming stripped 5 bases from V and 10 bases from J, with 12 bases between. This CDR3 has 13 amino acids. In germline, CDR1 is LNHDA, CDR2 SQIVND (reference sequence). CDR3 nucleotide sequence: TGTGCCAGTAGTTCAAGGGTAGACTCACCCCTCCACTTT. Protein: CASSSRVDSPLHF.

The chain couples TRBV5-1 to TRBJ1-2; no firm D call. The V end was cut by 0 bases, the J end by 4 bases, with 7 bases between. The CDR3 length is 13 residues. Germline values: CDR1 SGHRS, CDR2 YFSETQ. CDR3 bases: TGCGCCAGCAGCTTGGGACAACTCTATGGCTACACCTTC. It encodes CASSLGQLYGYTF.

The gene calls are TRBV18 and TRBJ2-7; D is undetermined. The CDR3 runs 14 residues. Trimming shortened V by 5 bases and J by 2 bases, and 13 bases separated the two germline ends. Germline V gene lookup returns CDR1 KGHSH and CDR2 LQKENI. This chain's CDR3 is CASSTGPAAYEQYF. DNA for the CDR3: TGTGCCAGCTCAACCGGGCCCGCGGCCTACGAGCAGTACTTC.

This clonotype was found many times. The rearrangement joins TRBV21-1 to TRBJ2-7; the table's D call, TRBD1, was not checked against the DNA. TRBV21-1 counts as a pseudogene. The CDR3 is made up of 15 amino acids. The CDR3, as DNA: TGTGCCAGCAGCAAAGTACGGACAGGGTTCTACGAGCAGTACTTC. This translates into CASSKVRTGFYEQYF.